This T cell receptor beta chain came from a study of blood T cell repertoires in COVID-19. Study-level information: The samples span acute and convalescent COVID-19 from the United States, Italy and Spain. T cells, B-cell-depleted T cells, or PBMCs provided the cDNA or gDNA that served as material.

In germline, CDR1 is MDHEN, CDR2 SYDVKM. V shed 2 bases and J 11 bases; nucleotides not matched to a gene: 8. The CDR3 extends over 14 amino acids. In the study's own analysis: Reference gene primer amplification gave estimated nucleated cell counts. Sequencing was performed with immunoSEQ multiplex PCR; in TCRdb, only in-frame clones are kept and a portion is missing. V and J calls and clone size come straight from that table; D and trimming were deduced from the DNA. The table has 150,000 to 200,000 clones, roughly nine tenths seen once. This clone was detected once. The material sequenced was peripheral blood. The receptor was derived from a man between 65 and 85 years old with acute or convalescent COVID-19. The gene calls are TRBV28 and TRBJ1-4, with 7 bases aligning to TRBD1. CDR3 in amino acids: CASSLLRQGGKLFF. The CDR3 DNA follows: TGTGCCAGCAGTTTACTAAGACAGGGCGGGAAACTGTTTTTT.